A single sample gave rise to the 11 T cell receptor beta chains below, sequenced in a study of blood T cells in healthy people across ages. Together with a sample-barcoded 5' primer, a J-beta primer mix was included in a second PCR lasting about 6 to 11 cycles. TCRdb reprocessed the 5' RACE reads with MiXCR, giving one entry per CDR3 protein. This repertoire shows more than 550,000 distinct CDR3 sequences, about a fifth found once; its top ten account for roughly a fifth. The specimen was blood. All receptors derive from a man in his sixties or seventies in good health.

Only a few counts were recorded for this clonotype. This rearrangement joins TRBV15 to TRBJ1-5; D gene uncertain. Trimming took off 0 bases at V and 2 bases at J, with 8 bases between the two ends. Germline V gives CDR1 LNHNV, CDR2 YYDKDF (reference sequence). The CDR3 runs 15 residues. CDR3 loop: CATSREGYGNQPQHF. The CDR3, as DNA: TGTGCCACCAGCAGAGAGGGGTATGGCAATCAGCCCCAGCATTTT. The full variable domain, completed using reference TRBV15 and TRBJ1-5, is DAMVIQNPRYQVTQFGKPVTLSCSQTLNHNVMYWYQQKSSQAPKLLFHYYDKDFNNEADTPDNFQSRRPNTSFCFLDIRSPGLGDTAMYLCATSREGYGNQPQHFGDGTRLSIL.

This clonotype occurred a few times. The V call is TRBV12-3 or TRBV12-4, the J call TRBJ1-2; TRBD1 matches at 7 bases. Trimming cost V 2 bases and J 7 bases; bases outside gene matches: 7. The CDR3 length is 14 residues. CDR3 in DNA: TGTGCCAGCAGTTTATGGGCAGGGGGTGGTGGCTACACCTTC. Translation gives CASSLWAGGGGYTF.

The chain combines TRBV29-1 with TRBJ2-1; TRBD2 agrees at 9 bases. The CDR3 is 14 amino acids. With V trimmed by 7 bases and J by 7 bases, 11 bases remained unmatched. The germline gives CDR1 SQVTM, CDR2 ANQGSEA. The CDR3: CSARAGTSYNEQFF. CDR3 bases: TGCAGCGCTCGCGCCGGGACTAGCTATAATGAGCAGTTCTTC.

The chain carries TRBV5-1 and TRBJ1-2; D is undetermined. The V end lost 0 bases, the J end lost 7 bases, and 22 bases lay between the germline ends. The CDR3 has 17 amino acids. The germline V gene has CDR1 SGHRS and CDR2 YFSETQ. CDR3 sequence reads: CASSLVIDAASRGGYTF. For the CDR3, the DNA is TGCGCCAGCAGCTTGGTTATCGATGCGGCATCTCGGGGTGGCTACACCTTC.

This clonotype came up once. The V call is TRBV5-8, the J call TRBJ2-7; weak D call: TRBD1 (5 bases). Per germline, CDR1 SGHTS and CDR2 YDEGEE. The CDR3 is 13 residues long. V gave up 1 base and J gave up 5 bases, with 10 bases separating them. CDR3 bases: TGTGCCAGCAGCTTGCGCTGGGGCCACGAGCAGTACGTC. Protein sequence: CASSLRWGHEQYV.

The J gene is TRBJ2-2, the V gene TRBV12-3 or TRBV12-4; TRBD2 is a possible D gene (6 bases). This CDR3 has 15 amino acids. The ends were cut back, 6 bases at V and 0 bases at J, with 11 bases in the middle. CDR3 DNA sequence: TGTGCCAGCAGACCGCGGACTACGAACACCGGGGAGCTGTTTTTT. It yields the protein CASRPRTTNTGELFF.

This chain connects TRBV6-5 to TRBJ2-5, with 8 bases matching TRBD2. The J call is in doubt because the DNA end fits TRBJ2-1 better. This CDR3 spans 15 amino acids. From germline, CDR1 is MNHEY and CDR2 SVGAGI. In nucleotides, the CDR3 is TGTGCCAGCAGTTACCCCGGGAGGGCAAACAATGAGCAGTTCTTC. This sequence encodes CASSYPGRANNEQFF.

This chain uses TRBV18 with TRBJ2-5, with D possibly TRBD2 on 5 matching bases. Germline CDR1 is KGHSH and CDR2 is LQKENI. Trimming pared 0 bases from V and 5 bases from J, leaving 13 bases between. CDR3 length equals 15 residues. The CDR3 spells CASSPPYLGGETQYF. DNA of the CDR3: TGTGCCAGCTCACCACCGTATCTGGGCGGGGAGACCCAGTACTTC.

This chain connects TRBV28 to TRBJ2-2; D gene ambiguous. CDR1 is MDHEN and CDR2 is SYDVKM in the germline V gene. CDR3 size: 13 residues. V lost 0 bases to trimming and J lost 4 bases, with 3 bases between them. The CDR3 nucleotides are TGTGCCAGCAGTTTATGGATCACCGGGGAGCTGTTTTTT. Translation gives CASSLWITGELFF.

This clonotype was observed once. This chain uses TRBV7-9 with TRBJ1-1; tentatively, D is TRBD1 (5 bases). This CDR3 comprises 13 residues. Per germline, CDR1 SEHNR and CDR2 FQNEAQ (reference sequence). Trimming removed 8 bases at V and 1 base at J, with 11 bases between. In nucleotides, the CDR3 is TGTGCCAGCGGGGCGGGACCGAACACTGAAGCTTTCTTT. As protein: CASGAGPNTEAFF.

This chain uses TRBV5-1 with TRBJ1-4; D is uncertain. Trimming took 4 bases from V and 0 from J, leaving 10 bases between them. Germline CDR1 SGHRS, CDR2 YFSETQ. This CDR3 is 15 amino acids long. CDR3 protein: CASSKETSTNEKLFF. DNA of the CDR3: TGCGCCAGCAGCAAGGAAACATCAACTAATGAAAAACTGTTTTTT. Full variable domain (remainder filled in from reference TRBV5-1 and TRBJ1-4): KAGVTQTPRYLIKTRGQQVTLSCSPISGHRSVSWYQQTPGQGLQFLFEYFSETQRNKGNFPGRFSGRQFSNSRSEMNVSTLELGDSALYLCASSKETSTNEKLFFGSGTQLSVL.